One and the same sample provided the 5 T cell receptor beta chains below, sequenced in a study of beta chain features in type 1 diabetes. No antigen has been identified for these receptors. General observations from the study: Shorter TCRB CDR3s, moderately but significantly so, were found in Type 1 diabetes patients in all four CD4+ subsets.

TCRB transcripts that were expressed got sequenced, as all of the isolated RNA had been reverse transcribed. The assay was immunoSEQ multiplex PCR, and TCRdb's table has in-frame clones only and misses some. Of 25,000 to 30,000 clones detected, approximately 53% appear once; the ten largest clones hold more than 0.3%. The sample taken for sequencing was stem cell memory CD4+ T cells from blood. These receptors all stem from a young man with type 1 diabetes.

The rearrangement links TRBV6-5 to TRBJ2-6; 7 positions agree with TRBD1. Germline-derived CDR1 and CDR2 are MNHEY and SVGAGI. The CDR3 has 14 residues. V was pared by 7 bases and J by 7 bases, with 7 bases of the junction left unmatched. In nucleotides, the CDR3 is TGTGCCAGCAAGGACAGGCCGTTAGCCAACGTCCTGACTTTC. Translated, it gives CASKDRPLANVLTF.

V gene TRBV4-1 combines with J gene TRBJ2-1; 9 positions agree with TRBD1. Germline CDR1 reads MGHRA; CDR2 reads YSYEKL. The CDR3 length is 17 residues. With V trimmed by 6 bases and J by 8 bases, 17 bases remained unmatched. The CDR3 is CASRFRLFRTGDDEQFF. The CDR3 nucleotides read TGCGCCAGCAGGTTCCGTTTGTTTAGGACAGGGGACGATGAGCAGTTCTTC.

This clone has more than one count but fewer than ten. The rearrangement joins TRBV4-1 to TRBJ1-5; D remains ambiguous. CDR1 and CDR2 from the germline V gene are MGHRA and YSYEKL. Trimming cost V 0 bases and J 4 bases, with 7 bases left between them. CDR3 length: 14 amino acids. The CDR3 protein is CASSQDSANQPQHF. The CDR3, as DNA: TGCGCCAGCAGCCAAGATTCAGCGAATCAGCCCCAGCATTTT.

The chain recombines TRBV19 with TRBJ1-5; 8 bases are a match to TRBD1. The ends lost 5 bases at V and 4 bases at J; junction bases unmatched: 10. The germline CDR1 and CDR2 sequences are LNHDA and SQIVND (reference sequence). The CDR3 runs 16 residues. The CDR3 is CASSLGQAGGNQPQHF. CDR3 DNA: TGTGCCAGTAGTTTGGGACAGGCCGGAGGGAATCAGCCCCAGCATTTT.

This clone was counted only a few times. The gene calls are TRBV2 and TRBJ1-5; TRBD1 is a possible D gene (6 bases). The CDR3 has 12 amino acids. CDR1 is SNHLY and CDR2 is FYNNEI in the germline V gene. V lost 8 bases, J lost 5 bases, and 10 bases lay in between. The CDR3 is CASGAGDQPQHF. The CDR3 bases are TGTGCCAGCGGCGCAGGGGATCAGCCCCAGCATTTT.